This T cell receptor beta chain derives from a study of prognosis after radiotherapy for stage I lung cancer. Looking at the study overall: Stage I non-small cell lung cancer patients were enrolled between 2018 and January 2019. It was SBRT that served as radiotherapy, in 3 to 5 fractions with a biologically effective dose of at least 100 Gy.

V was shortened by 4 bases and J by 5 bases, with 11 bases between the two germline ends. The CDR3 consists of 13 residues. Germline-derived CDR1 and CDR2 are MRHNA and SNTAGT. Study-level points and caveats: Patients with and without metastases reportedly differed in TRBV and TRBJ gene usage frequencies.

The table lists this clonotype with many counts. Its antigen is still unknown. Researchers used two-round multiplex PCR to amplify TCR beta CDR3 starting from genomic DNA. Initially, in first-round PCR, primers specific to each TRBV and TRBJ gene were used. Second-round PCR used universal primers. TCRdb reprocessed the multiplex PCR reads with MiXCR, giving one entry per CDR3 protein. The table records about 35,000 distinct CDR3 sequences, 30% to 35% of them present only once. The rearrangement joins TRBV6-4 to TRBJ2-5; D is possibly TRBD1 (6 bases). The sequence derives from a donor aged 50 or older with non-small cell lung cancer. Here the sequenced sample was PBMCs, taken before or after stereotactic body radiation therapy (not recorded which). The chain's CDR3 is CASSVGAGETQYF. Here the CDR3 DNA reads TGTGCCAGCAGTGTGGGGGCCGGGGAGACCCAGTACTTC.